Sequencing of this T cell receptor (beta chain) was carried out in a study of blood T cell repertoires in COVID-19. Study-wide context: Italy, Spain and the United States were the sources of the convalescent and acute COVID-19 samples. From T cells, B-cell-depleted T cells, or PBMCs came the material, which was cDNA or gDNA.

Original data processing: Quantification of nucleated cells was approximated via reference gene primer amplification. Measured with immunoSEQ multiplex PCR; TCRdb has only the in-frame clones, and not every one. That table is the source of V, J and clone size, and D and trimming were worked out from the DNA. Seen here are some 140,000 clones, nearly 80% observed once, and the top ten hold around 1.5%. The CDR3 spans 13 residues. V lost 5 bases to trimming and J lost 5 bases, with 11 bases between them. In germline, CDR1 is SGHTA, CDR2 FQGNSA. Sequences were obtained from peripheral blood. The J gene is TRBJ2-3, the V gene TRBV7-2; D is ambiguous. This TCR was recovered from a man aged 80 or over with acute or convalescent COVID-19. The CDR3 DNA follows: TGTGCCAGCAGCCCGTTTGCGATAGATACGCAGTATTTT. Translation gives CASSPFAIDTQYF. The full variable domain, its missing parts supplied by reference TRBV7-2 and TRBJ2-3, is GAGVSQSPSNKVTEKGKDVELRCDPISGHTALYWYRQSLGQGLEFLIYFQGNSAPDKSGLPSDRFSAERTGGSVSTLTIQRTQQEDSAVYLCASSPFAIDTQYFGPGTRLTVL.